This record concerns one TCR beta chain sequence. Its antigen is unknown. The CDR3 extends over 15 amino acids. CDR1 and CDR2 from the germline V gene are SGHRS and YFSETQ. J was trimmed by 1 base and V by 2 bases; bases with no gene match: 3. This record belongs to a study of beta chain features in type 1 diabetes. Study results and limitations: For cells with high TCR expression, cDNA sequencing could yield over-representation. For Type 1 diabetes patients, all four CD4+ subsets carried TCRB CDR3s that were moderately but significantly shorter. A greater similarity of naive, central memory and Treg TCRB repertoires was seen among patients than among healthy donors. Type 1 diabetes patients had VDJ junctions that carried fewer insertions and more deletions.

Expressed TCRB transcripts were sequenced, since all the RNA that had been isolated was reverse transcribed. Profiling relied on immunoSEQ multiplex PCR, and the TCRdb table lists in-frame clones only, not all of them. The table includes tens of thousands of clones, roughly two thirds detected once. This receptor was identified in a woman aged 35 to 49 in good health. The gene calls are TRBV5-1 and TRBJ2-1; 7 bases align to TRBD1. Sequenced sample: Tregs from blood. This CDR3 reads CASSFGTASYNEQFF. For the CDR3, the DNA is TGCGCCAGCAGCTTTGGGACAGCATCCTACAATGAGCAGTTCTTC.